This T cell receptor beta chain comes out of a study of shared clonotypes between healthy human individuals. General study results and limits: Relative to clonotypes present in all four donors, those not shared had lower generation probabilities.

The CDR3 sequence is 17 residues long. In germline, CDR1 is SQVTM, CDR2 ANQGSEA. Trimming removed 1 base at V and 6 bases at J, with 22 bases between. As to this clone: Its antigen is undetermined.

Naive-designated CD8 cells lacked CD45RO, were positively enriched for CCR7, and omitted terminally differentiated effector memory CD45RA+ cells. Only in-frame clones appear in the TCRdb table, and some are missing; sequencing was by immunoSEQ multiplex PCR. Here the sample spans about 550,000 clones, nearly 97% being singletons. Sequences were obtained from naive CD8+ T cells sorted from blood. This sequence originates from a woman younger than 45 in good health. The rearrangement uses TRBV29-1 and TRBJ2-1; D perhaps matches TRBD2 (5 bases). The DNA for the CDR3 is TGCAGCGTTGAAGGGGAACGGGGTGGGGATTTTGTCAATGAGCAGTTCTTC. Residues: CSVEGERGGDFVNEQFF.